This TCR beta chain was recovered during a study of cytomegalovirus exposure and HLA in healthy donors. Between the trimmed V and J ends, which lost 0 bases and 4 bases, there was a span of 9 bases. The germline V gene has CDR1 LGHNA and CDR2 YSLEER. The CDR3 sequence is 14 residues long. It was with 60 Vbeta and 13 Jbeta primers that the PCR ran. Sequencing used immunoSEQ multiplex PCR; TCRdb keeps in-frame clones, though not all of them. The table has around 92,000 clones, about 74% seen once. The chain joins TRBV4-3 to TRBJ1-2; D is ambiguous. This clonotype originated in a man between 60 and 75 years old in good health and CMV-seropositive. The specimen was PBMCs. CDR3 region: CASSQEGGSYGYTF. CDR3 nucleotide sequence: TGCGCCAGCAGCCAAGAGGGCGGGAGCTATGGCTACACCTTC.